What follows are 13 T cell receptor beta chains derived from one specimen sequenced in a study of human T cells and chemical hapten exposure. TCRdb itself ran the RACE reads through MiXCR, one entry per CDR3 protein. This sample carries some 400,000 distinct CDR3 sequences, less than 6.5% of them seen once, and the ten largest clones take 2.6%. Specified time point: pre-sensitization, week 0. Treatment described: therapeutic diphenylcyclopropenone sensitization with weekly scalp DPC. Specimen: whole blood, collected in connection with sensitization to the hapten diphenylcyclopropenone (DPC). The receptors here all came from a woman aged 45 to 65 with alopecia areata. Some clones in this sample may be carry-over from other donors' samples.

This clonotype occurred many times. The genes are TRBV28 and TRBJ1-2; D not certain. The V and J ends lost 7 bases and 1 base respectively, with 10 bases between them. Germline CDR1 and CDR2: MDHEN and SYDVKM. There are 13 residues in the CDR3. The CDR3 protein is CASIGSVNYGYTF. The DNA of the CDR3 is TGTGCCAGCATTGGTTCGGTTAACTATGGCTACACCTTC.

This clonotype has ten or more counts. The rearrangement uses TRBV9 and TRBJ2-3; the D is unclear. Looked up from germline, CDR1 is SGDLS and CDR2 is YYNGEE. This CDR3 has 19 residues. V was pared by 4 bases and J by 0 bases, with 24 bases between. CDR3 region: CASSLLQLPIVNSTDTQYF. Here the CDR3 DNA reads TGTGCCAGCAGCTTACTACAGCTTCCGATCGTCAATAGCACAGATACGCAGTATTTT.

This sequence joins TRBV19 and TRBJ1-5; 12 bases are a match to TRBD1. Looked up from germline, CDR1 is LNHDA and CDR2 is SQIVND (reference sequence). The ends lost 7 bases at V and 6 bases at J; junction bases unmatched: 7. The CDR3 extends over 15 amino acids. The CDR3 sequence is CASTPGQGAFQPQHF. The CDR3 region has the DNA TGTGCCAGTACCCCGGGACAGGGGGCTTTTCAGCCCCAGCATTTT.

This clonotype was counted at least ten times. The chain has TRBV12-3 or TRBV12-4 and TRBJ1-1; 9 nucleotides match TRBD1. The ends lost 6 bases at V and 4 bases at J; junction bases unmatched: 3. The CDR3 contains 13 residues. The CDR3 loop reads CASSSTGGTEAFF. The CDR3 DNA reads TGTGCCAGCAGCTCGACAGGGGGCACTGAAGCTTTCTTT.

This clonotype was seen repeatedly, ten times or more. Written as DNA, the CDR3 is TGTGCCAGCTCCTTGTCCACAAACACAGATACGCAGTATTTT. Protein sequence: CASSLSTNTDTQYF. The V gene is TRBV7-6, the J gene TRBJ2-3; D not resolved. V was clipped by 8 bases and J by 2 bases, with 14 bases between them. CDR3 length equals 14 residues. CDR1 is SGHVS and CDR2 is FNYEAQ in the germline V gene.

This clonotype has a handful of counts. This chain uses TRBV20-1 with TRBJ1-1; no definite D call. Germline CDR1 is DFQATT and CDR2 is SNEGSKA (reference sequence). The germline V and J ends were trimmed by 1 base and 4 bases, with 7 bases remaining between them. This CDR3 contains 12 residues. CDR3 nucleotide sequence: TGCAGTGCTAGAGCTTTTCGCACTGAAGCTTTCTTT. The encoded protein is CSARAFRTEAFF.

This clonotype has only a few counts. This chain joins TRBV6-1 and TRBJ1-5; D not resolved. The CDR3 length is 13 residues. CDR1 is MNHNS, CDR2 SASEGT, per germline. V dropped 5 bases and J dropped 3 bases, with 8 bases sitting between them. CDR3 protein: CASSQIDNQPQHF. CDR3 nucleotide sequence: TGTGCCAGCAGTCAGATTGACAATCAGCCCCAGCATTTT.

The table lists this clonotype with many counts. The CDR3 sequence is CASSFPVPSYGYTF. CDR3 DNA sequence: TGTGCCAGCAGCTTCCCCGTCCCCTCCTATGGCTACACCTTC. The chain is built from TRBV7-2 and TRBJ1-2; the D is unclear. The CDR3 is 14 amino acids. Germline CDR1 SGHTA, CDR2 FQGNSA. Trimming shortened V by 3 bases and J by 4 bases, and 12 bases separated the two germline ends.

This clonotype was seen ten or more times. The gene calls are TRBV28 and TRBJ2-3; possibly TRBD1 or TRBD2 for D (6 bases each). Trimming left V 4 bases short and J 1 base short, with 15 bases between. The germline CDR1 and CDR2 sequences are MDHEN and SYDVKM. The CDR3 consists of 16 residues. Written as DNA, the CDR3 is TGTGCCAGCAGTTCGGGACTTGGGGGCGGCACAGATACGCAGTATTTT. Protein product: CASSSGLGGGTDTQYF.

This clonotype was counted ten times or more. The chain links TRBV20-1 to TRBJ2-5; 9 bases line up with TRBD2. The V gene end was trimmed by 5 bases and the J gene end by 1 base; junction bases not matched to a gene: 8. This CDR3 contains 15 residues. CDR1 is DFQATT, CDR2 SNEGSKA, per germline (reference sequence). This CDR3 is CSASPSSGTQETQYF. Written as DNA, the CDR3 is TGCAGTGCTTCCCCGTCTAGCGGGACCCAAGAGACCCAGTACTTC.

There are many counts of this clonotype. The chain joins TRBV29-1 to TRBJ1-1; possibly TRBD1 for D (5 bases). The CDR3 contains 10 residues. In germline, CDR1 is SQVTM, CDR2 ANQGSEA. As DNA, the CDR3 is TGCACCACGTGGGACGGTGAAGCTTTCTTT. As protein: CTTWDGEAFF.

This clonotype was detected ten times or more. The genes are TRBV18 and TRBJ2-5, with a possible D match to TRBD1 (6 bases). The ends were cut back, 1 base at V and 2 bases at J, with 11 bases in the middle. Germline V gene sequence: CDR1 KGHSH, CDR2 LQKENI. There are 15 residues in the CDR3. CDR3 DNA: TGTGCCAGCTCACCACTGAGACAGGTACAAGAGACCCAGTACTTC. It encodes CASSPLRQVQETQYF.

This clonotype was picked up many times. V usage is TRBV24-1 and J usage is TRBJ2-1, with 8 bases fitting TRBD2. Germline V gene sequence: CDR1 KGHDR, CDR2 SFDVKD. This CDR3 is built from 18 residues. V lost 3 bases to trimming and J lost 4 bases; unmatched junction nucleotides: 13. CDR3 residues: CATSDPSPLAGPYNEQFF. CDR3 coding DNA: TGTGCCACCAGTGATCCTTCCCCCTTAGCGGGACCTTACAATGAGCAGTTCTTC.